This TCR beta chain was profiled in a study of blood T cell repertoires in COVID-19. On the study more broadly: From T cells, B-cell-depleted T cells, or PBMCs came the material, which was cDNA or gDNA.

Only in-frame clones appear in the TCRdb table, and some are missing; sequencing was by immunoSEQ multiplex PCR. Of approximately 260,000 clones in the sample, roughly 87% are singletons; the top ten hold under 6.5%. V gave up 1 base and J gave up 4 bases, with 5 bases separating them. CDR3 length: 13 residues. This clonotype was obtained from a woman aged 25 to 39 with acute COVID-19. V usage is TRBV12-3 or TRBV12-4 and J usage is TRBJ2-1; TRBD2 is a possible D gene (5 bases). The sample comprised PBMCs or T cells enriched from blood (not recorded which). In DNA, the CDR3 is TGTGCCAGCAGTTTAGGGACTTACAATGAGCAGTTCTTC. Translated: CASSLGTYNEQFF.